The following is a T cell receptor beta chain sequence with its context. Its specificity is not known. 60 Vbeta and 13 Jbeta primers were used in PCR. Produced via immunoSEQ multiplex PCR; TCRdb's table is partial and in-frame only. The sample includes about 150,000 clones, nearly 80% of them seen just once. The sample is drawn from a study of cytomegalovirus exposure and HLA in healthy donors. Study-wide results and limits: Follow-up analysis later connected one missense variant in DCLRE1C with trimming of TCR beta V- and J-genes.

This CDR3 is 14 amino acids long. Germline V gene sequence: CDR1 MRHNA, CDR2 SNTAGT. Trimming removed 6 bases from V and 7 bases from J, with 18 bases in between. This chain uses TRBV6-4 with TRBJ1-1; weak D call: TRBD1 (6 bases). This TCR derives from a young man in good health and CMV-seronegative. Input material: PBMCs. The CDR3 DNA reads as TGTGCCAGCAGAAGTTGGAACAGGGCGGGTGAAGCTTTCTTT. Protein: CASRSWNRAGEAFF.